This TCR beta chain comes out of a study of T cells in Graves' hyperthyroidism and ophthalmopathy. Researchers amplified the TCR beta CDR3 regions from RNA transcripts. A first-round RT-PCR of the TCR CDR3 used the HTBI primer set. TCRdb used MiXCR to reprocess the multiplex PCR reads, holding one entry per CDR3 protein. This table has roughly 580,000 distinct CDR3 sequences, about 43% appearing once. The study left out patients who had uncontrolled infection, other autoimmune disease, pregnancy or lactation. Overall study results and limits: Expanded thyroid clonotypes (above 0.001) were mostly also found in blood.

Remarks on this clonotype: Its cognate antigen is unknown.

The germline V gene has CDR1 LNHNV and CDR2 YYDKDF (reference sequence). CDR3 length: 16 amino acids. Trimming left V 2 bases short and J 2 bases short, with 10 bases between. This TCR derives from a woman aged 18-29 years with Graves' hyperthyroidism. The chain links TRBV15 to TRBJ2-6; no definite D call. The specimen was peripheral blood or thyroid tissue (not recorded which). CDR3 coding DNA: TGTGCCACCAGCAGACAACCCGACACTGGGGCCAACGTCCTGACTTTC. Translating gives CATSRQPDTGANVLTF.